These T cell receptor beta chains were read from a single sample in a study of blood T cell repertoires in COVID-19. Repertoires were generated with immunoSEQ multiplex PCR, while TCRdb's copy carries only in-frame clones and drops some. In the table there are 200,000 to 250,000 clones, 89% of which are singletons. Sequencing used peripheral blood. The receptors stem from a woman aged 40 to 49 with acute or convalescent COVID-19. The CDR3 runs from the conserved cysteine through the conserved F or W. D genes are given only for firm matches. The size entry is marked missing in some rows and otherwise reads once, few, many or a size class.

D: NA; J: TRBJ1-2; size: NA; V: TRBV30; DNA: TGTGCCTGGAGTGGGACAGACTATGGCTACACCTTC; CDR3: CAWSGTDYGYTF
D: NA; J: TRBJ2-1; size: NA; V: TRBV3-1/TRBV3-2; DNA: TGTGCCAGCAGCCACCTTCACGGGCGGGGCGATGAGCAGTTCTTC; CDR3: CASSHLHGRGDEQFF
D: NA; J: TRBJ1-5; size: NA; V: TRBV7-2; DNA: TGTGCCAGCAGCTTGGAGCCCCATTACAGGGTACGACGCAATCAGCCCCAGCATTTT; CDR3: CASSLEPHYRVRRNQPQHF
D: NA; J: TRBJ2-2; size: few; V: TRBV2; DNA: TGTGCCAGCAGTAGACAGGGAGGGAACACCGGGGAGCTGTTTTTT; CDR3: CASSRQGGNTGELFF
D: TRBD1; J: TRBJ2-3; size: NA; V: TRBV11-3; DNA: TGTGCCAGCAGCTCGGGACAGATAAGCACAGATACGCAGTATTTT; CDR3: CASSSGQISTDTQYF
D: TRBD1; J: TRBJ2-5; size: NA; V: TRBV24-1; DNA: TGTGCCACCAGTGACCCCGTAACAGGGGGCGGAGAGACCCAGTACTTC; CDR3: CATSDPVTGGGETQYF
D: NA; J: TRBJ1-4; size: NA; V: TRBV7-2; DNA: TGTGCCAGCAGCTTTCAAGCGGGTGGTGAAAAACTGTTTTTT; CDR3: CASSFQAGGEKLFF
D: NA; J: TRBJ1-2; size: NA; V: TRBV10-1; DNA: TGCGCCAGCAAGAGGGGAGGGCGCGGGGGCTACACCTTC; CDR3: CASKRGGRGGYTF
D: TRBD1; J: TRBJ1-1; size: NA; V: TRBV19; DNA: TGTGCCAGTACCCTTAGGCGGACAGGGAGGACTGAAGCTTTCTTT; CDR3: CASTLRRTGRTEAFF
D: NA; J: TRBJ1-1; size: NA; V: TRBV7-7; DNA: TGTGCCAGCAGCATACAGTTGAACACTGAAGCTTTCTTT; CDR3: CASSIQLNTEAFF
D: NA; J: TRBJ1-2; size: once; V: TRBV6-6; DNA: TGTGCCAGCAGTTCTCGGGACACCTCAAACTATGGCTACACCTTC; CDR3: CASSSRDTSNYGYTF
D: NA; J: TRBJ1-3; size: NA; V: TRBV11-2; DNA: TGTGCCAGCAGCTTATCCGGGACTGGAAACACCATATATTTT; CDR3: CASSLSGTGNTIYF
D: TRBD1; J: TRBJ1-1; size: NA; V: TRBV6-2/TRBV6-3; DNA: TGTGCCAGCAGTTGGACAGGTTACACTGAAGCTTTCTTT; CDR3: CASSWTGYTEAFF
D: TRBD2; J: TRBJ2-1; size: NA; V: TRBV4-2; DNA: TGTGCCAGCAGCCAAGATGCGAGCGGGGGGGCCTATGAGCAGTTCTTC; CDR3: CASSQDASGGAYEQFF
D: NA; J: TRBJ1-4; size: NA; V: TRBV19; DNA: TGTGCCAGTCGTCGGCGGCCTCTTAGAACTAATGAAAAACTGTTTTTT; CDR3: CASRRRPLRTNEKLFF
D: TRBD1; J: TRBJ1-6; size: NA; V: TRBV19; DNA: TGTGCCAGTAGTTTCCTTTCCTACAGGGGGCAAATAGGAAATTCACCCCTCCACTTT; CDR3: CASSFLSYRGQIGNSPLHF
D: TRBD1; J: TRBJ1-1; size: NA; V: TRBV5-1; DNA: TGCGCCAGCAGCTCGGGGACAGCGAACACTGAAGCTTTCTTT; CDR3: CASSSGTANTEAFF
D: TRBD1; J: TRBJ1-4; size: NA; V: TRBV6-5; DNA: TGTGCCAGCAGACAGGGGAACGAAAAACTGTTTTTT; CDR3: CASRQGNEKLFF
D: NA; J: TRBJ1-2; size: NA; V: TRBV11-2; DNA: TGTGCCAGCAGCAAAGAAGTGGCCAGGGAGGAGCATGGCTACACCTTC; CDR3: CASSKEVAREEHGYTF
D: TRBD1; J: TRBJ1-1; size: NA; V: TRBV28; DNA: TGTGCCAGCAGTTTAAAAGGTGTTTTAAGGGACAGGGATAACACTGAAGCTTTCTTT; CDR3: CASSLKGVLRDRDNTEAFF
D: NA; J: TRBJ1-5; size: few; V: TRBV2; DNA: TGTGCCAGCAGCTACCGGGTCCATCAGCCCCAGCATTTT; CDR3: CASSYRVHQPQHF
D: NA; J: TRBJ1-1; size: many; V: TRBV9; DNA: TGTGCCAGCACCTCCCGGGATGGTAAAGCTTTCTTT; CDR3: CASTSRDGKAFF
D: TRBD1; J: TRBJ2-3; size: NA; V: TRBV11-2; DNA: TGTGCCAGCAGCTTAGGACGGGGACAGCTCGATACGCAGTATTTT; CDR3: CASSLGRGQLDTQYF
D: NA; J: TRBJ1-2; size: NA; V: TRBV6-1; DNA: TGTGCCAGCAGTGGGGTCCTCCTCGACAGGCCCGCCACTTATGGCTACACCTTC; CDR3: CASSGVLLDRPATYGYTF
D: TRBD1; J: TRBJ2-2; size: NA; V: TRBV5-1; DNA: TGCGCCAGCAGCTCCGGGACAGGGAACACCGGGGAGCTGTTTTTT; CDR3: CASSSGTGNTGELFF
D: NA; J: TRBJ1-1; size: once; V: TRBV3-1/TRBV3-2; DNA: TGTGCCAGCAGCCAAGGGGGGGGGCAGAAGAACACTGAAGCTTTCTTT; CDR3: CASSQGGGQKNTEAFF
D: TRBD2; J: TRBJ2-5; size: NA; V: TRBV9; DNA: TGTGCCAGCAGCGTTAGCGGGGGGGCCTCAGAGACCCAGTACTTC; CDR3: CASSVSGGASETQYF
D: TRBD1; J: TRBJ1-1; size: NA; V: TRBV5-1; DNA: TGCGCCAGCAGCTTGGGAGTACCAGACAGGGCTTTATCTGAAGCTTTCTTT; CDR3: CASSLGVPDRALSEAFF
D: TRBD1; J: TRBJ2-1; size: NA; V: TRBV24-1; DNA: TGTGCCACCAGTGAGCCCGGGACAGATCAACAACTTTCCTACAATGAGCAGTTCTTC; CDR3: CATSEPGTDQQLSYNEQFF
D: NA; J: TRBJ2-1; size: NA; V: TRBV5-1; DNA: TGCGCCAGCAGCGGCGGAGTTAGCTCCTACAATGAGCAGTTCTTC; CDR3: CASSGGVSSYNEQFF
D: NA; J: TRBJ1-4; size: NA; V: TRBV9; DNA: TGTGCCAGCAGCGTAGGGGCAGCAAATGAAAAACTGTTTTTT; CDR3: CASSVGAANEKLFF
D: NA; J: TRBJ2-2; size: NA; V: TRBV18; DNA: TGTGCCAGCTCACTTACAGGGAACACCGGGGAGCTGTTTTTT; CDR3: CASSLTGNTGELFF
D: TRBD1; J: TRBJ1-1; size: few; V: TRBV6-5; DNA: TGTGCCAGCAGCCGATATGGACAGGGGGCGTATGAAGCTTTCTTT; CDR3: CASSRYGQGAYEAFF
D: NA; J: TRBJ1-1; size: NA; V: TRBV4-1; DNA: TGCGCCAGCAGCCAAGAAACAGGGTTCACTGAAGCTTTCTTT; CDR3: CASSQETGFTEAFF
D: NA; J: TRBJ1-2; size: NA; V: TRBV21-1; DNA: TGTGCCAGCAGCAAAGTGCCAGGGCCCTTGGACGGCTACACCTTC; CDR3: CASSKVPGPLDGYTF
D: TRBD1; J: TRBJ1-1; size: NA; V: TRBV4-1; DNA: TGCGCCAGCAGCCAAGAGGACAGGGTATCTGAAGCTTTCTTT; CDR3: CASSQEDRVSEAFF
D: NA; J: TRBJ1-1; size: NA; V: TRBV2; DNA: TGTGCCAGCGGGAACCGGGAGAACACTGAAGCTTTCTTT; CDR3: CASGNRENTEAFF
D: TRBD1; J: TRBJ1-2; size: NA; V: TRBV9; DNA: TGTGCCAGCAGCGGGACAGGGGGCTTCGTCAATGGCTACACCTTC; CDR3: CASSGTGGFVNGYTF
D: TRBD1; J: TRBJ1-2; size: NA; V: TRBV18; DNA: TGTGCCAGCTCAGCGGGACAGGGGGCTAACTATGGCTACACCTTC; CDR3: CASSAGQGANYGYTF
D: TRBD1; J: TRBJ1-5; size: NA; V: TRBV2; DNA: TGTGCCACCGGACAGGGGGCCCGAGAGCAGCCCCAGCATTTT; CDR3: CATGQGAREQPQHF
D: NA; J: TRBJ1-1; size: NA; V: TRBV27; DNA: TGTGCCAGCAGTTTAACAACAGGGAACATGAACACTGAAGCTTTCTTT; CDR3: CASSLTTGNMNTEAFF
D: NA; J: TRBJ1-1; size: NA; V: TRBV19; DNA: TGTGCCAGTAGTGTGGAGGTACGGGCTTTCTTT; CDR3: CASSVEVRAFF
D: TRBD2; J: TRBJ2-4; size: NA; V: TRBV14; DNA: TGTGCCAGCAGCCAAGATAGGATACTAGCGGGGGGCTTAGAGTTGGGCATTCAGTACTTC; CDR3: CASSQDRILAGGLELGIQYF
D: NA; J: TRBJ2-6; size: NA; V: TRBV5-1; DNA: TGCGCCAGCAGCCCGCGCCGACCCACAGCTCCCGGGGCCAACGTCCTGACTTTC; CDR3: CASSPRRPTAPGANVLTF
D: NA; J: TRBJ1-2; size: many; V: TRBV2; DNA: TGTGCCAGCAGTGTGCTCCGGAGTATAGGCTATGGCTACACCTTC; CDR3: CASSVLRSIGYGYTF
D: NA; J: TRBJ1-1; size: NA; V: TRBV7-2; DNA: TGTGCCAGCAGCTTATCTAGGAACACTGAAGCTTTCTTT; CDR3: CASSLSRNTEAFF
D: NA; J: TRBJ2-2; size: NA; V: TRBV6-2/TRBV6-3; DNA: TGTGCCAGCAGCCCCCGCGGGGACACCGGGGAGCTGTTTTTT; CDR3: CASSPRGDTGELFF
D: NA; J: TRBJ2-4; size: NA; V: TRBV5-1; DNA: TGCGCCAGCAGCTTGGACGGGGGTAACATTCAGTACTTC; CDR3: CASSLDGGNIQYF
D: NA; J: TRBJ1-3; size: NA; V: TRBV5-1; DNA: TGCGCCAGCAGCTTGTCCCCCGGCGGTGGAAACACCATATATTTT; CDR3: CASSLSPGGGNTIYF
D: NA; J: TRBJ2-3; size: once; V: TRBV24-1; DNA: TGTGCCACCAGTGATTTTGTGGGGGGGCTAGGAGATACGCAGTATTTT; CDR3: CATSDFVGGLGDTQYF
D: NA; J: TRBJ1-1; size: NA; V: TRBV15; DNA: TGTGCCACCAGCTCGCACGGAGGAATGAACACTGAAGCTTTCTTT; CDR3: CATSSHGGMNTEAFF
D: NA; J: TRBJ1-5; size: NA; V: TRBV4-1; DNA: TGCGCCAGCAGCCCTTCTTGGTCTGGCAGGTATAGCAATCAGCCCCAGCATTTT; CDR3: CASSPSWSGRYSNQPQHF
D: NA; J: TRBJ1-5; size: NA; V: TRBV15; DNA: TGTGCCACCAGCACCCCCGTCCCCTCCAATCAGCCCCAGCATTTT; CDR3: CATSTPVPSNQPQHF
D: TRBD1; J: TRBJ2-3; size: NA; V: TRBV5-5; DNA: TGTGCCAGCAGCTTTGGGACAGGGGATAGAAATACGCAGTATTTT; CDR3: CASSFGTGDRNTQYF
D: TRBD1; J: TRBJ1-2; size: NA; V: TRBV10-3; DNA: TGTGCCATCAGTGAGTCCGGACAGGATGGCTACACCTTC; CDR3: CAISESGQDGYTF
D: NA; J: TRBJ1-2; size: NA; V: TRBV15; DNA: TGTGCCACCAGCAGAGAACCCCTTGGAGGCTATGGCTACACCTTC; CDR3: CATSREPLGGYGYTF
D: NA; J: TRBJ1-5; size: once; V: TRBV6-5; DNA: TGTGCCAGCAGTCCCACCGGGAGACAGCCCCAGCATTTT; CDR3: CASSPTGRQPQHF